The entry below gives a single T cell receptor beta chain sequence along with its context. By flow cytometry, patients selected for sequencing had shown an expansion of CD8+CD57+ cells. The source of the sample is a study of CD8+CD57+ T cells in acquired aplastic anemia. Template material for TCR beta VDJ and CDR3 profiling consisted of genomic DNA. TCRdb used MiXCR to reprocess the reads, holding one entry per CDR3 protein. The table records around 180,000 distinct CDR3 sequences, less than 50% of them present only once. This CDR3 spans 13 amino acids. CDR1 and CDR2 (germline): MNHNS, SASEGT. Trimming removed 6 bases at V and 5 bases at J, with 14 bases between.

The clonotype was recovered from a human donor with aplastic anemia. This chain connects TRBV6-1 to TRBJ2-7, with a tentative D call TRBD1 (5 bases). Sequenced sample: sorted CD4+, CD8+, or CD8+CD57+ T cells (not recorded which) from PBMCs. The CDR3 reads CASSLQVTHEQYF. DNA of the CDR3: TGTGCCAGCAGCCTACAGGTAACCCACGAGCAGTACTTC.